Each of the 8 T cell receptor beta chains below was sequenced from the same sample in a study of control samples from healthy donors and cancer patients. Profiling relied on immunoSEQ multiplex PCR, and the TCRdb table lists in-frame clones only, not all of them. The sample gives tens of thousands of clones, 70% to 90% of which show up once; about 4.3% is in the top ten. Sequences were obtained from formalin-fixed, paraffin-embedded tissue. Receptors originate from a female donor with melanoma.

The V and J genes are TRBV18 and TRBJ2-3, with TRBD2 identical over 9 bases. The CDR3 length is 18 residues. The germline gives CDR1 KGHSH, CDR2 LQKENI. Unmatched junction bases numbered 8, after V lost 1 base and J lost 0 bases. For the CDR3, the DNA is TGTGCCAGCTCACCACTTCCCACTAGCGGGTCTAGCACAGATACGCAGTATTTT. It yields the protein CASSPLPTSGSSTDTQYF.

The V and J genes are TRBV13 and TRBJ2-1; D may be TRBD2 (7 bases). CDR1 is PRHDT and CDR2 is FYEKMQ in the germline V gene (reference sequence). V shed 5 bases and J shed 9 bases, with 23 bases lying between them. The CDR3 length is 16 residues. CDR3: CASSKRGGRERGEQFF. The CDR3 DNA reads TGTGCCAGCAGCAAAAGGGGGGGGCGGGAGCGAGGTGAGCAGTTCTTC.

Remarks on this clone: No DNA is shown, since the ends of the CDR3 on it are uncertain; the CDR3 is the one TCRdb lists. This sequence joins TRBV23-1 and TRBJ2-2; TRBD2 is the table's D call, not checked against the DNA. TRBV23-1 is an ORF, with its function uncertain. Termini included, the CDR3 measures 14 amino acids. The CDR3: CASSQFEVGRGAVF.

V usage is TRBV5-1 and J usage is TRBJ2-2; D might be TRBD1 (8 bases). The CDR3 sequence is 15 residues long. The V gene lost 2 bases and the J gene lost 5 bases, with 13 bases spanning the gap. In germline, CDR1 is SGHRS, CDR2 YFSETQ. The DNA of the CDR3 is TGCGCCAGCAGCTTTGCACAGGGGGGGACCGGGGAGCTGTTTTTT. Its translation: CASSFAQGGTGELFF.

The chain employs TRBV7-6 and TRBJ2-1, with TRBD2 identical over 10 bases. V lost 4 bases and J lost 5; bases outside the gene matches: 5. Germline V CDR1 and CDR2: SGHVS, FNYEAQ. The CDR3 consists of 15 residues. CDR3 residues: CASSSRLAGDNEQFF. The CDR3 region has the DNA TGTGCCAGCAGCTCCAGACTAGCGGGCGACAATGAGCAGTTCTTC. Full variable domain (rest looked up from reference TRBV7-6 and TRBJ2-1): GAGVSQSPRYKVTKRGQDVALRCDPISGHVSLYWYRQALGQGPEFLTYFNYEAQQDKSGLPNDRFSAERPEGSISTLTIQRTEQRDSAMYRCASSSRLAGDNEQFFGPGTRLTVL.

The table lists this clone with a count of one. This chain uses TRBV5-1 with TRBJ2-3, with D tentatively TRBD1 (6 bases). V was cut by 5 bases and J by 2 bases, with 12 bases left in between. The CDR3 is 14 residues long. CDR1 SGHRS and CDR2 YFSETQ come from the germline V gene. The DNA of the CDR3 is TGCGCCAGCAGTGGTGGACAGAACACAGATACGCAGTATTTT. Translated: CASSGGQNTDTQYF.

The CDR3 sequence is CASSSHSRGDPDTQYF. The CDR3 DNA sequence: TGTGCCAGCAGTTCCCACAGCCGGGGGGACCCAGATACGCAGTATTTT. The gene calls are TRBV6-5 and TRBJ2-3, with 7 nucleotides matching TRBD2. V lost 4 bases to trimming and J lost 4 bases; unmatched junction nucleotides: 11. Per the germline V gene, CDR1 is MNHEY and CDR2 is SVGAGI. This CDR3 region has 16 residues.

This chain uses TRBV14 with TRBJ2-1; 9 nucleotides match TRBD2. The V and J ends lost 3 bases and 10 bases, in that order; junction bases with no gene match: 10. Per the germline V gene, CDR1 is SGHDN and CDR2 is FVKESK. The length of the CDR3 is 15 residues. CDR3: CASSHSASGAREQFF. For the CDR3, the DNA is TGTGCCAGCAGCCATTCGGCTAGCGGGGCGCGCGAGCAGTTCTTC.